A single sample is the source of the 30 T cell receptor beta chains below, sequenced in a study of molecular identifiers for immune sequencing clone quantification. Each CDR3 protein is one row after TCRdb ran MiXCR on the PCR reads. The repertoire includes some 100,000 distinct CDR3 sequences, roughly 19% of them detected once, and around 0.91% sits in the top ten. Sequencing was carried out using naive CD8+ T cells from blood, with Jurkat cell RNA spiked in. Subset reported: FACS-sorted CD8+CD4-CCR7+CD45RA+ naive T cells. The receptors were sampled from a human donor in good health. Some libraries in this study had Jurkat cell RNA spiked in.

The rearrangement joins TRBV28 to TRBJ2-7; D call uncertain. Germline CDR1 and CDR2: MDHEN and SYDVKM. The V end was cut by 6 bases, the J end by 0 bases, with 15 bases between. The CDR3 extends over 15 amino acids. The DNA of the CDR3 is TGTGCCAGCAGCCCCCGGGTAGGCGGCTCCTACGAGCAGTACTTC. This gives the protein CASSPRVGGSYEQYF.

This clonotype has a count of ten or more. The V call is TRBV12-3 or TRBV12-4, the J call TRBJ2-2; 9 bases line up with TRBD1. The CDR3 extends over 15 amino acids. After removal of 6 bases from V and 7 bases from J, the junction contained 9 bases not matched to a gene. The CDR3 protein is CASRPGQGLHGELFF. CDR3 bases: TGTGCCAGCAGACCGGGACAGGGCTTACACGGGGAGCTGTTTTTT.

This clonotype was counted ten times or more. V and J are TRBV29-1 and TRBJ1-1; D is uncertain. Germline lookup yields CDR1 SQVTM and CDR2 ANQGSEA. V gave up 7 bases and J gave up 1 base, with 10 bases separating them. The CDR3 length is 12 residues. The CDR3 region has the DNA TGCAGCGCGGGCTTCTCGAACACTGAAGCTTTCTTT. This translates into CSAGFSNTEAFF.

This chain's CDR3 is CASSYSYSGGEQYF. CDR3 DNA sequence: TGTGCCAGCAGTTACTCGTACTCCGGGGGCGAGCAGTACTTC. The rearrangement uses TRBV6-2 or TRBV6-3 and TRBJ2-7; maybe TRBD2 (6 bases). This CDR3 has 14 residues. V was trimmed by 0 bases and J by 6 bases, leaving 12 bases between them. Germline V gives CDR1 MNHEY, CDR2 SVGEGT.

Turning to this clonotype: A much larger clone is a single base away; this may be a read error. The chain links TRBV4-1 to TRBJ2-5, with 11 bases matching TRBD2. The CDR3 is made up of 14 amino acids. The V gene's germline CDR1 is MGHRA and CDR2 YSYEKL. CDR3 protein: CASSDSGGAETRYF. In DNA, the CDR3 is TGCGCCAGCAGTGATAGCGGGGGGGCGGAGACCCGGTACTTC.

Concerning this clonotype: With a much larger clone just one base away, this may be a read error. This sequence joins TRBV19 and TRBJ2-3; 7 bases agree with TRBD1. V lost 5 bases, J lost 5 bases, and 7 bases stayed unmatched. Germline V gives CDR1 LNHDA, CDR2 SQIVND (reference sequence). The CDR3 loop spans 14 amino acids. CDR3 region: CASSDRQGGDTQYF. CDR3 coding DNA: TGTGCCAGTAGTGACAGACAGGGCGGAGATACGCAGTATTTT. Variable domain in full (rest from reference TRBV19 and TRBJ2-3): DGGITQSPKYLFRKEGQNVTLSCEQNLNHDAMYWYRQDPGQGLRLIYYSQIVNDFQKGDIAEGYSVSREKKESFPLTVTSAQKNPTAFYLCASSDRQGGDTQYFGPGTRLTVL.

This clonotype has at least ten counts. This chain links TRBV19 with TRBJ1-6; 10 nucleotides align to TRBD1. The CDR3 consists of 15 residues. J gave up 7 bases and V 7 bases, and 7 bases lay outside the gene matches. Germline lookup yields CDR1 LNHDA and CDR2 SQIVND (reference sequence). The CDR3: CASKMAGQGNSPLHF. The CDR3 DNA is TGTGCCAGTAAAATGGCGGGACAGGGGAATTCACCCCTCCACTTT.

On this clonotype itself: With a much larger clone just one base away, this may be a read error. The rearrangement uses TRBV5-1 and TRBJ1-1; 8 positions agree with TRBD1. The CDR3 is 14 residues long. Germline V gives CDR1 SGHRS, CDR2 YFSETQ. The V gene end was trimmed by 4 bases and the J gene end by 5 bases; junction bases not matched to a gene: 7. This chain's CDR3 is CASSPGTGLTEAFF. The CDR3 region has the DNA TGCGCCAGCAGCCCTGGGACAGGATTGACTGAAGCTTTCTTT.

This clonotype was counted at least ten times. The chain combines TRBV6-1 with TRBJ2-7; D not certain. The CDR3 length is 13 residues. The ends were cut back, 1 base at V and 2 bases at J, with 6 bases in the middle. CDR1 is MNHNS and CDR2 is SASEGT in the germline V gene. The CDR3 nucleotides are TGTGCCAGCAGTGAAGGGGTTACCTACGAGCAGTACTTC. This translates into CASSEGVTYEQYF.

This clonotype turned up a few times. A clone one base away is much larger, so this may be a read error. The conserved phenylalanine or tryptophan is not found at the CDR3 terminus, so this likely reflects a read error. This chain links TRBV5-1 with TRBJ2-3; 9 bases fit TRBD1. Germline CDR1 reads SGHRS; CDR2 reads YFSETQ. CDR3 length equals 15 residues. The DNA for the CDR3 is TGCGCCAGCTGGCCCCGGACAGGGGACACAAATACGCAGTATCTT. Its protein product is CASWPRTGDTNTQYL.

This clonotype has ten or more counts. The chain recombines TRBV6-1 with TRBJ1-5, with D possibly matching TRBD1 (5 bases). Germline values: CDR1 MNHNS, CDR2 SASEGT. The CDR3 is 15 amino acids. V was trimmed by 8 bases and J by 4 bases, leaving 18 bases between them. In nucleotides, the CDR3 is TGTGCCAGCGCCAACGGCCGGGACTCAAATCAGCCCCAGCATTTT. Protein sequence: CASANGRDSNQPQHF.

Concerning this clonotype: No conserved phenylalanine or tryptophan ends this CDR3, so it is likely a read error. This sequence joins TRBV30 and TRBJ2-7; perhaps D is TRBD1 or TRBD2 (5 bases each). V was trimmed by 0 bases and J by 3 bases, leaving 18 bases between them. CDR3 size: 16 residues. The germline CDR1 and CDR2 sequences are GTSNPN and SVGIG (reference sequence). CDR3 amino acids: CAWSVRGATRLYEQYS. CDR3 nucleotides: TGTGCCTGGAGTGTACGAGGGGCCACCCGCCTCTACGAGCAGTACTCC.

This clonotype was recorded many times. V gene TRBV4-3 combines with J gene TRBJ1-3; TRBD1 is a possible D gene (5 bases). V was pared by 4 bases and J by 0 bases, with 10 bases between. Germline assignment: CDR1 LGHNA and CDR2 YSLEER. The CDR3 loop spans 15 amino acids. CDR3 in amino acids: CASSPSQVSGNTIYF. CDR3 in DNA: TGCGCCAGCAGCCCGTCACAGGTCTCTGGAAACACCATATATTTT.

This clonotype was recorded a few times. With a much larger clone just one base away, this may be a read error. For the CDR3, the DNA is TGTGCCAGCAAGGCAGGGGGCCCCGGAAGCTCCTACGAGCAGTACTTC. This sequence encodes CASKAGGPGSSYEQYF. This chain joins TRBV27 and TRBJ2-7; 8 bases are a match to TRBD1. This CDR3 is built from 16 residues. V shed 7 bases and J 0 bases; nucleotides not matched to a gene: 11. Per the germline V gene, CDR1 is MNHEY and CDR2 is SMNVEV (reference sequence).

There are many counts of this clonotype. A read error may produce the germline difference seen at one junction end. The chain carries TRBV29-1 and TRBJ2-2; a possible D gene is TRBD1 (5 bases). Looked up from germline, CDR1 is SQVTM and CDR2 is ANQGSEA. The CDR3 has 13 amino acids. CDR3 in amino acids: CSATTENAGELFF. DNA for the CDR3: TGCAGCGCCACGACAGAGAACGCCGGGGAGCTGTTTTTT.

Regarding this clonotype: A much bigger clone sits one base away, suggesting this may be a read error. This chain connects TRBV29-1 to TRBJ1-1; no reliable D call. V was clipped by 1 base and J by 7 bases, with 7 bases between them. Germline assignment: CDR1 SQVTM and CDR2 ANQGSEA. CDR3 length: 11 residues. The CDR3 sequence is CSVEGRGEAFF. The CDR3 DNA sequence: TGCAGCGTTGAAGGTCGGGGTGAAGCTTTCTTT.

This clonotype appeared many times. As DNA, the CDR3 is TGTGCCAGCAGCCCACTCGCAGGGATGGGCACAGATACGCAGTATTTT. Protein: CASSPLAGMGTDTQYF. The chain couples TRBV9 to TRBJ2-3; TRBD1 is a possible D gene (5 bases). The length of the CDR3 is 16 residues. Germline V CDR1 and CDR2: SGDLS, YYNGEE. The V gene lost 4 bases and the J gene lost 1 base, with 16 bases spanning the gap.

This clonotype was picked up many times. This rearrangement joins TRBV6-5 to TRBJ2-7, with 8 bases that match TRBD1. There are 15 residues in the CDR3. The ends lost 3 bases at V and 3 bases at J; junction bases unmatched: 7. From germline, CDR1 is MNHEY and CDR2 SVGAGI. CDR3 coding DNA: TGTGCCAGCAGTTATCCGGGACAGGTTGTCTACGAGCAGTACTTC. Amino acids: CASSYPGQVVYEQYF.

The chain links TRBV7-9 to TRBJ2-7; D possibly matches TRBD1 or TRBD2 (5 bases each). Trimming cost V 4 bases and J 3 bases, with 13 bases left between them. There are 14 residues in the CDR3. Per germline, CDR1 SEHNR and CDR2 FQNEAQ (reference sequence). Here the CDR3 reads CASSSGTVDYEQYF. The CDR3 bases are TGTGCCAGCAGCTCCGGGACCGTTGACTACGAGCAGTACTTC.

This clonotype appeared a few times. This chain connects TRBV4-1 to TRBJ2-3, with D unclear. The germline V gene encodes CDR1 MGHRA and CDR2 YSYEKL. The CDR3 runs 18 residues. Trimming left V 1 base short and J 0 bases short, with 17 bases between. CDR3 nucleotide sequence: TGCGCCAGCAGCCAAGTCCCCGGGCCCGTCCGTAGCACAGATACGCAGTATTTT. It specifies CASSQVPGPVRSTDTQYF.

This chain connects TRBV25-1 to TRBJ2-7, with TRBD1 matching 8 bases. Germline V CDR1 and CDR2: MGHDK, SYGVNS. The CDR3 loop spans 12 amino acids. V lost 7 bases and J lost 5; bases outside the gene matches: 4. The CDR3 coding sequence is TGTGCCAGCACACAGGGGGGCCACGAGCAGTACTTC. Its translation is CASTQGGHEQYF.

DNA of the CDR3: TGTGCCAGCAGTCACGGGACAGCCTATGGCTACACCTTC. It specifies CASSHGTAYGYTF. The chain couples TRBV27 to TRBJ1-2; 7 positions match TRBD1. The length of the CDR3 is 13 residues. With 5 bases clipped from V and 4 bases from J, the junction kept 4 bases outside the gene matches. Germline CDR1 MNHEY, CDR2 SMNVEV (reference sequence).

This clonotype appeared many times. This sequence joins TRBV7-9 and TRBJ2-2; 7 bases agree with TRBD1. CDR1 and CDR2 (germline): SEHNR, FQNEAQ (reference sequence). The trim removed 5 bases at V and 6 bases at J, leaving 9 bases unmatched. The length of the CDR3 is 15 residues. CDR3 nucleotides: TGTGCCAGCAGCCCCGGGACAGCGACAGCCGGGGAGCTGTTTTTT. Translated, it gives CASSPGTATAGELFF.

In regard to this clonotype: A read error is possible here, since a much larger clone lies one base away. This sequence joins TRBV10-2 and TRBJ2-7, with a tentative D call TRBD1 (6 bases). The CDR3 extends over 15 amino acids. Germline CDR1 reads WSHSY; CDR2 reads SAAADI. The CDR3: CASSDGAGVSCEQYF. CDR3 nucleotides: TGCGCCAGCAGTGATGGGGCAGGGGTTTCCTGCGAGCAGTACTTC.

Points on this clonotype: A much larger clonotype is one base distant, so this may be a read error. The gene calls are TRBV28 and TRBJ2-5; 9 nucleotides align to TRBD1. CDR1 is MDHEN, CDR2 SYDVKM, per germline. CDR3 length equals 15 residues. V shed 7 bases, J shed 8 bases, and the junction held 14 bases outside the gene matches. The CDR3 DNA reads TGTGCCAGCATTCCAGTCCCGGGACAGGGACTAACCCAGTACTTC. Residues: CASIPVPGQGLTQYF.

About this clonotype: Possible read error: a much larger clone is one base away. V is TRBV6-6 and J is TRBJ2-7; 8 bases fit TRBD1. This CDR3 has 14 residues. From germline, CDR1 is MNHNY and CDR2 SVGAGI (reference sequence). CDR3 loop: CAGSWLGQAYEQYF. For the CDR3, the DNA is TGTGCCGGCAGTTGGTTGGGACAGGCCTACGAGCAGTACTTC.

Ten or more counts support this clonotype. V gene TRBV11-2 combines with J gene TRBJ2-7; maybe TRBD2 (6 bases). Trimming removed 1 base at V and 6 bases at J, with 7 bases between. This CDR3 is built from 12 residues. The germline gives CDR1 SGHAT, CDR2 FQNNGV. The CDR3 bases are TGTGCCAGCAGCTTAGTGGGAGGCGAGCAGTACTTC. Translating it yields CASSLVGGEQYF.

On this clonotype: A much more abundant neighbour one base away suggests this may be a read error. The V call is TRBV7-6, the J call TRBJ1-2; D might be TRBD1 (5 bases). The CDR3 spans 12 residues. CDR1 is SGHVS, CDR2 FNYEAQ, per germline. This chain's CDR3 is CASGGPIYGYAF. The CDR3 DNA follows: TGTGCCAGCGGGGGACCGATCTATGGCTACGCCTTC.

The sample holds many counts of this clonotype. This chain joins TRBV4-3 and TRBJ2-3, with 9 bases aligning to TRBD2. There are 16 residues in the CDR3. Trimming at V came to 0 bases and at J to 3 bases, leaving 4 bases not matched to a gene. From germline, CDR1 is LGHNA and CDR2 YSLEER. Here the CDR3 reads CASSQDKTSGTDTQYF. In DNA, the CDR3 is TGCGCCAGCAGCCAAGATAAGACTAGCGGAACAGATACGCAGTATTTT.

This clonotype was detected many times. The CDR3 is CASSMTVSYEQYF. The CDR3 DNA follows: TGTGCCAGCAGCATGACAGTCTCCTACGAGCAGTACTTC. The chain links TRBV27 to TRBJ2-7, with TRBD1 as a possible D gene (5 bases). V gave up 6 bases and J gave up 0 bases, with 9 bases separating them. Germline loops: CDR1 MNHEY, CDR2 SMNVEV (reference sequence). This CDR3 is 13 amino acids long.